This T cell receptor (beta chain) was captured in a study of blood T cell repertoires in COVID-19. Study-level information: Collection of acute and convalescent COVID-19 samples took place in the United States, Italy and Spain. Nucleic acid was either cDNA or gDNA, and it came from T cells, B-cell-depleted T cells, or PBMCs.

Source study methods: Reference gene primer amplification gave nucleated cell count estimates. Clones were sequenced by immunoSEQ multiplex PCR, and TCRdb holds only the in-frame ones, with some missing. V, J and clone size were drawn from that table, and D and trimming were deduced from the DNA. The sample lists roughly 76,000 clones; around 89% were seen once. Germline V CDR1 and CDR2: GTSNPN, SVGIG (reference sequence). The CDR3 covers 15 residues. V lost 4 bases, J lost 3 bases, and 18 bases lay in between. The chain has TRBV30 and TRBJ1-2; tentative D call: TRBD1 (6 bases). The sequence came from a man in his sixties or seventies with active or convalescent COVID-19. The sample was peripheral blood. This CDR3 is CAWTKITQGHYGYTF. In DNA form, the CDR3 reads TGTGCCTGGACCAAAATAACTCAGGGGCACTATGGCTACACCTTC.